This section outlines one T cell receptor (beta chain) sequence together with its context. Data came from immunoSEQ multiplex PCR; TCRdb stores just in-frame clones and leaves some out. Among 150,000 to 200,000 clones listed, approximately 90% were seen once. The CDR3 length is 15 residues. Per the germline V gene, CDR1 is LNHDA and CDR2 is SQIVND (reference sequence). The V gene end was trimmed by 6 bases and the J gene end by 2 bases; junction bases not matched to a gene: 6. This specimen comes from a study of radiation and T cells in renal cell carcinoma. Time point defined: blood 4 weeks post-SBRT, at nephrectomy. Stated treatment: 15 Gy SBRT to primary tumor, nephrectomy 4 weeks later.

This clonotype was obtained from a woman aged 50 to 60 with renal cell carcinoma. Specimen: blood, collected from a patient whose treatment included radiotherapy and nephrectomy. J is TRBJ1-5 and V is TRBV19; 8 bases match TRBD1. This CDR3 is CASSAQDRGNQPQHF. As DNA, the CDR3 is TGTGCCAGTAGCGCCCAGGACAGGGGCAATCAGCCCCAGCATTTT.